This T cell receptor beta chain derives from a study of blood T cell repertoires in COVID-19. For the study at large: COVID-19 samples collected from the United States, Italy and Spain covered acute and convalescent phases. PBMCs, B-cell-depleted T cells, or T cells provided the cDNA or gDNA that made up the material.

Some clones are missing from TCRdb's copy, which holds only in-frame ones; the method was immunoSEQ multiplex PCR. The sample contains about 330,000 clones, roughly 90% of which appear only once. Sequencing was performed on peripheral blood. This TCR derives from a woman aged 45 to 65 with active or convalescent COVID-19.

Here the CDR3 reads CASSFYRDRLLHGKEKLFF. The CDR3 DNA sequence: TGTGCCAGCAGCTTCTACCGGGACAGGCTCCTCCACGGGAAGGAAAAACTGTTTTTT. The chain joins TRBV7-2 to TRBJ1-4; TRBD1 matches 8 bases. Germline values: CDR1 SGHTA, CDR2 FQGNSA. The V and J ends lost 3 bases and 8 bases, in that order; junction bases with no gene match: 20. The CDR3 is 19 residues long.